This T cell receptor (beta chain) appears in the sequencing data of a study of blood T cell repertoires in COVID-19. Study-wide context: Whether acute or convalescent, the COVID-19 samples came from the United States, Italy and Spain. Sample material is recorded as cDNA or gDNA derived from T cells, B-cell-depleted T cells, or PBMCs.

The germline V gene has CDR1 KGHSH and CDR2 LQKENI. V was trimmed by 1 base and J by 6 bases, leaving 22 bases between them. The CDR3 runs to 17 residues. Per the study methods: Nucleated cell counts were estimated from reference gene primer amplification. Data came from immunoSEQ multiplex PCR; TCRdb stores just in-frame clones and leaves some out. V, J and clone size derive from that table, while D and trimming were established from the DNA sequence. The data show fewer than 200,000 clones, with almost 85% seen just once and roughly 7.1% held by the top ten. The receptor comes from a man in his forties or fifties who had recovered from COVID-19. The source material was peripheral blood. The genes are TRBV18 and TRBJ2-7; TRBD2 is a possible D gene (7 bases). This CDR3 is CASSPRRGGPAAGEQYF. The CDR3 DNA reads TGTGCCAGCTCACCACGGAGGGGGGGGCCCGCGGCTGGCGAGCAGTACTTC.